The clone carrying this T cell receptor (beta chain) was recorded many times. Its specificity is not known. Authors' data handling: Samples ranged from roughly 20,000 to 700,000 TCRs, with a median of about 96,000. MiXCR, run by TCRdb on the RACE reads, gives a single entry per CDR3 protein. In this record, the V and J calls reflect TCRdb's handling and not the investigators' own analysis. Of under 50,000 distinct CDR3 sequences listed, about an eighth are singletons. CDR3 length: 16 amino acids. The V end lost 6 bases, the J end lost 5 bases, and 22 bases lay between the germline ends. In germline, CDR1 is MNHEY, CDR2 SVGAGI. Documented time point: patch test 3, about 24 weeks after DPC sensitization. The sample's treatment: therapeutic diphenylcyclopropenone sensitization with weekly scalp DPC. Total RNA was isolated from whole blood that had not been fractionated. This record comes from a study of human T cells and chemical hapten exposure. Study-level information: Patch tests put 0.01% DPC on the upper back, and the results were checked at 6 days.

Study-level results: Controls formed significantly fewer large CDR3 similarity clusters than expanded TCRs did.

The chain links TRBV6-5 to TRBJ1-2; D might be TRBD1 (6 bases). The source was whole blood, collected in connection with sensitization to the hapten diphenylcyclopropenone (DPC). The sequence came from a woman aged 40 to 49 with alopecia areata. Some clones in this sample may be carry-over from other donors' samples. The CDR3 loop is CASSPSPRGAGYGYTF. CDR3 coding DNA: TGTGCCAGCAGCCCCTCGCCCAGGGGCGCCGGGTATGGCTACACCTTC.